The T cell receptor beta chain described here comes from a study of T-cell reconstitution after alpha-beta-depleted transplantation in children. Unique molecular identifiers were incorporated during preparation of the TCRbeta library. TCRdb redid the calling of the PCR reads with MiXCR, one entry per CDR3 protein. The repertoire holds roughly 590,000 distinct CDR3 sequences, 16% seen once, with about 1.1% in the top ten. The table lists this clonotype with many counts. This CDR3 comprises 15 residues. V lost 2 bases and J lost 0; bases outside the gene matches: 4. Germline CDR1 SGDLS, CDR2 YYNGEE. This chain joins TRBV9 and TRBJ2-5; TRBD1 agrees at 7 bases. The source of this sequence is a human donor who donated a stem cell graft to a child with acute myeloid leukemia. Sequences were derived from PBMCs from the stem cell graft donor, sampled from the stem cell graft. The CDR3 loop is CASSVRDSYQETQYF. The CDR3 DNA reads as TGTGCCAGCAGCGTTAGGGACAGTTACCAAGAGACCCAGTACTTC.